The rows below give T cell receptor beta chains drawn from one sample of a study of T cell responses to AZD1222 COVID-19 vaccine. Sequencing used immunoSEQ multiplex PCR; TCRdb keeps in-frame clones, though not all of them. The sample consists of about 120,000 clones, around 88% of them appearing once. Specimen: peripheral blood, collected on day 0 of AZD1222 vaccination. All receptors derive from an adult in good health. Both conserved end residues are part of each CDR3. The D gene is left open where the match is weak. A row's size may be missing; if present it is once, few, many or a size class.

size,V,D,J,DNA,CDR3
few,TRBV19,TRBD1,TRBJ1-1,TGTGCCAGTACGGACCGTAACAGGGGAAGGACTGAAGCTTTCTTT,CASTDRNRGRTEAFF
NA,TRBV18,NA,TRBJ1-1,TGTGCCAGCTCACCAGAAGAGGGGAGAACTGAAGCTTTCTTT,CASSPEEGRTEAFF
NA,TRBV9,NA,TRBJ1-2,TGTGCCAGCAGCGTAGACAGGGCCCGCTATGGCTACACCTTC,CASSVDRARYGYTF
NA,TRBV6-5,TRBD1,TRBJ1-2,TGTGCCAGCAGTTTGGACAGGGAGTTGTTCTATGGCTACACCTTC,CASSLDRELFYGYTF
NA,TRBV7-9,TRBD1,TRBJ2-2,TGTGCCAGCAGACCCGACCCGGGACAGGGGGCATTGAACACCGGGGAGCTGTTTTTT,CASRPDPGQGALNTGELFF
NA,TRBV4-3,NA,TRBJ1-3,TGCGCCAGCAGCCCATCCTGGGGGGGGAACCTTGGAAACACCATATATTTT,CASSPSWGGNLGNTIYF
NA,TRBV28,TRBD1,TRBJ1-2,TGTGCCAGCAGTTCAGGGGGCCGTTATGGCTACACCTTC,CASSSGGRYGYTF
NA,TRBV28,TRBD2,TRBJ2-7,TGTGCCAGCAGTGGGACTAGCGGGGCGACACCGTACGAGCAGTACTTC,CASSGTSGATPYEQYF
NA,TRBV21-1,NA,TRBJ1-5,TGTGCCAGCAGCAAACTCCAGCCCCAGCATTTT,CASSKLQPQHF
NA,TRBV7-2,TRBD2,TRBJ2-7,TGTGCCAGCAGCCCAGACTTGGCGGGGGGATACGAGCAGTACTTC,CASSPDLAGGYEQYF
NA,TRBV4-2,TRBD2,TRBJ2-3,TGTGCCAGCAGCCCCCTCTTAGCGGGGTTAACAGATACGCAGTATTTT,CASSPLLAGLTDTQYF
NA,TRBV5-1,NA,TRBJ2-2,TGCGCCAGCAGCTTGTTCGGGGTCCGGGACACCGGGGAGCTGTTTTTT,CASSLFGVRDTGELFF
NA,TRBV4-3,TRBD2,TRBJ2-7,TGCGCCAGCAGCCAAGAACTAGGGCCCGGGGGGTTCTACGAGCAGTACTTC,CASSQELGPGGFYEQYF
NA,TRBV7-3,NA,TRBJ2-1,TGTGCCAGCAGCTTAACATTCGGTAGCTCCTACAATGAGCAGTTCTTC,CASSLTFGSSYNEQFF
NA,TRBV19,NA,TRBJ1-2,TGTGCCAGTAACGTGGGGGGGGACCGCTATGGCTACACCTTC,CASNVGGDRYGYTF
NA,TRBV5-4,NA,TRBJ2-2,TGTGCCAGCAGCTTGGATCCAGGGGCCTTCACCGGGGAGCTGTTTTTT,CASSLDPGAFTGELFF
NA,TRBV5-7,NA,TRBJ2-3,TGTGCCAGCAGCTTGGTTTGGGGCCCAAGCACAGATACGCAGTATTTT,CASSLVWGPSTDTQYF
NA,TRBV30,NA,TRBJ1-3,TGTGCCTGGAGTGTACTCGGTGGAAACACCATATATTTT,CAWSVLGGNTIYF
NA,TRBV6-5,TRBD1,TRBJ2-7,TGTGCCAGCGGGAGTAGGAACAGGGGGCGTGAGCAGTACTTC,CASGSRNRGREQYF
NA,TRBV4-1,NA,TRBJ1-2,TGCGCCAGCAGCCAAGACGGATATATTAACTATGGCTACACCTTC,CASSQDGYINYGYTF
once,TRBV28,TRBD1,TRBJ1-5,TGTGCCAGCAGTTTACATGACAGGGTGAGCAATCAGCCCCAGCATTTT,CASSLHDRVSNQPQHF
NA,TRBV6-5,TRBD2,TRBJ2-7,TGTGCCAGCAGTCACACGGGGGGGAGCTCCTACGAGCAGTACTTC,CASSHTGGSSYEQYF
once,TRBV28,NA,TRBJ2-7,TGTGCCAGCAGTTTAGGGGGGGCGCGGGTCTTCGAGCAGTACTTC,CASSLGGARVFEQYF
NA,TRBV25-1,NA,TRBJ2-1,TGTGCCAGCAGTGTTTTGAGGCGGGATCATGAGCAGTTCTTC,CASSVLRRDHEQFF
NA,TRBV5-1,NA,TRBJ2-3,TGCGCCAGCAGCCTAGGGACATACACAGATACGCAGTATTTT,CASSLGTYTDTQYF
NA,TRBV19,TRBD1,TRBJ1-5,TGTGCCAGTAGTAGGACAGGACCTAGCAATCAGCCCCAGCATTTT,CASSRTGPSNQPQHF
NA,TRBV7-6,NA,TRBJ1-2,TGTGCCAGCAGCTTAGCGCCGGGGGGATACTATGGCTACACCTTC,CASSLAPGGYYGYTF
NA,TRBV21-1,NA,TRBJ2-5,TGTGCCAGCAGCAAAGATGAAAAACAAGAGACCCAGTACTTC,CASSKDEKQETQYF
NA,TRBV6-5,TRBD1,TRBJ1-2,TGTGCCAGCAGCCCCACAGGGGTAGCCGGCTACACCTTC,CASSPTGVAGYTF
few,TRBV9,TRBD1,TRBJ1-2,TGTGCCAGCAGCGCCAACAGGGGGGACTATGGCTACACCTTC,CASSANRGDYGYTF
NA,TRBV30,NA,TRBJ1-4,TGTGCCTGGAGTGTAGGAGGGGCGAGTAAGGAAAAACTGTTTTTT,CAWSVGGASKEKLFF
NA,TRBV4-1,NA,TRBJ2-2,TGCGCCAGCAGCCATTGGGACAAAAACACCGGGGAGCTGTTTTTT,CASSHWDKNTGELFF
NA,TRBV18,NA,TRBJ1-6,TGTGCCAGCTCACCAAACCGGGACATTAATTCACCCCTCCACTTT,CASSPNRDINSPLHF
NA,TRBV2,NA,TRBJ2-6,TGTGCCAGCAGGGAGGGGGAGGTAGCCAACGTCCTGACTTTC,CASREGEVANVLTF
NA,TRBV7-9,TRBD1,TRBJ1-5,TGTGCCAGCAGCTTAGGGGGACAGGGACGAGTCAATCAGCCCCAGCATTTT,CASSLGGQGRVNQPQHF
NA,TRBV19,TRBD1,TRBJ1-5,TGTGCCAGTAGTCGCAGGGACAGGGGAACGAATCAGCCCCAGCATTTT,CASSRRDRGTNQPQHF
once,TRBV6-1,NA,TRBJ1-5,TGTGCCAGCAGTGAAAGGCAGGGCCGGACTCAGCCCCAGCATTTT,CASSERQGRTQPQHF
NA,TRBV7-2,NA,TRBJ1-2,TGTGCCAGCTCCCCGGTGGGCGGCTATGGCTACACCTTC,CASSPVGGYGYTF
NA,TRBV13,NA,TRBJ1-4,TGTGCCAGCAGCTTAAAGGGTGAAAAACTGTTTTTT,CASSLKGEKLFF
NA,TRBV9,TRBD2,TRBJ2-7,TGTGCCAGCAGCGTAGGCGGGGGGACCGTCTCGGCGCAGTACTTC,CASSVGGGTVSAQYF
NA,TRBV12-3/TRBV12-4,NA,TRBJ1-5,TGTGCCAGCAGTTTAGGGGTTTTCCCCCAGCATTTT,CASSLGVFPQHF
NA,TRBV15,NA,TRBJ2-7,TGTGCCACCAGCACGATGGGCTTTTCTAATAACGAGCAGTACTTC,CATSTMGFSNNEQYF
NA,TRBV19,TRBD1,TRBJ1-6,TGTGCCAGTAGTCGAAACAGGGGAGGCGATAATTCACCCCTCCACTTT,CASSRNRGGDNSPLHF
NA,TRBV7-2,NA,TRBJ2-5,TGTGCCAGCAGCCCTGGGGGAGGAGGAGGAGAGACCCAGTACTTC,CASSPGGGGGETQYF
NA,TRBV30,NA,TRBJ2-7,TGTGCCTGGAGCGCCACACAGGGAGGGCTTGCCGAGCAGTACTTC,CAWSATQGGLAEQYF
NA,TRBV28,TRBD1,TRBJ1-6,TGTGCCAGCAGTTCCCCCCAGGGGGGCAATTCACCCCTCCACTTT,CASSSPQGGNSPLHF
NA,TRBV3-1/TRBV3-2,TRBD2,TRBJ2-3,TGTGCCAGCAGCCGCAGGGGGACTAGCGGGAGTTTTTTTTGGGATACGCAGTATTTT,CASSRRGTSGSFFWDTQYF
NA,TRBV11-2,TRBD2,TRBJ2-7,TGTGCCAGCAGCTTAATCGGCGCGGGAGCCCCCGAGCAGTACTTC,CASSLIGAGAPEQYF
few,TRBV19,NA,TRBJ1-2,TGTGCCAGTAGGGGACCGTCCTATGGCTACACCTTC,CASRGPSYGYTF
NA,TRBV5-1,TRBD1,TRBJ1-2,TGCGCCAGCAGCCCACGGACAGGGGCGATTGGCTACACCTTC,CASSPRTGAIGYTF
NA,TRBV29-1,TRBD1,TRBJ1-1,TGCAGCGTTAGGGGACAGGGGAACACTGAAGCTTTCTTT,CSVRGQGNTEAFF
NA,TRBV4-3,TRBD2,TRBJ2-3,TGCGCCAGCAGCCGTGCCGGGGGTAGCGGGAGAGATACGCAGTATTTT,CASSRAGGSGRDTQYF
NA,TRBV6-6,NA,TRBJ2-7,TGTGCCAGCAGTTACTCGGCTCGCTCCTACGAGCAGTACTTC,CASSYSARSYEQYF
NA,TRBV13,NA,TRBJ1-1,TGTGCCAGCAGCTTAGTTTATAACACTGAAGCTTTCTTT,CASSLVYNTEAFF
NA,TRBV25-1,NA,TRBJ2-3,TGTGCCAGCAGCGGGCCCTCGAATACGCAGTATTTT,CASSGPSNTQYF
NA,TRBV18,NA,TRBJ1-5,TGTGCCAGCTCACCGAGAGGGGCCAATGGGAGACAGCCCCAGCATTTT,CASSPRGANGRQPQHF
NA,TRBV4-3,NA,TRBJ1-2,TGCGCCAGCAGCCCTCCCCGGGGTGGCTACACCTTC,CASSPPRGGYTF
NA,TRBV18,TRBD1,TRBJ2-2,TGTGCCAGCTCCCAGGACAGGGGGCAGGTCGGGGAGCTGTTTTTT,CASSQDRGQVGELFF
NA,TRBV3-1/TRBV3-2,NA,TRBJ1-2,TGTGCCAGCAGCCAAGGGTACAGGGAAAGCTATGGCTACACCTTC,CASSQGYRESYGYTF
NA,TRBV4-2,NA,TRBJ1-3,TGTGCCAGCAGCCAAGAGTGGAAGATTAATCGAAACACCATATATTTT,CASSQEWKINRNTIYF